The 4 T cell receptor beta chains below were found in one sample sequenced in a study of breast tumors, draining lymph nodes, adjacent tissues. TCRdb fed the multiplex PCR reads into MiXCR, producing one record per CDR3 protein. The data hold about 35,000 distinct CDR3 sequences, with around a third observed a single time. Sequences were obtained from breast tumor tissue. Receptors were obtained from a female donor with breast cancer. Some clones in this sample may be carry-over from other donors' samples.

This clonotype appeared many times. This rearrangement joins TRBV12-3 or TRBV12-4 to TRBJ2-7; 9 bases map to TRBD2. The CDR3 consists of 16 residues. The ends lost 2 bases at V and 3 bases at J; junction bases unmatched: 8. The CDR3 reads CASSLKLATSGYEQYF. The CDR3 coding sequence is TGTGCCAGCAGTTTAAAGCTCGCGACTAGCGGCTACGAGCAGTACTTC.

This clonotype came up many times. This chain uses TRBV19 with TRBJ2-3; TRBD2 aligns across 9 bases. Germline V CDR1 and CDR2: LNHDA, SQIVND (reference sequence). This CDR3 spans 12 amino acids. Trimming took 6 bases from V and 6 from J; bases not matched to a gene: 1. The CDR3 region has the DNA TGTGCCAGTAGCCTAGCGGGGGATACGCAGTATTTT. Amino acids: CASSLAGDTQYF.

This clonotype was seen many times. The rearrangement links TRBV19 to TRBJ2-1; TRBD2 matches 13 bases. The germline CDR1 and CDR2 sequences are LNHDA and SQIVND (reference sequence). The V segment lost 5 bases and the J segment 5 bases; nucleotides outside the gene matches: 6. The CDR3 contains 16 residues. CDR3 nucleotides: TGTGCCAGTAGTGGGGGACTAGCGGGATGGGACAATGAGCAGTTCTTC. It yields the protein CASSGGLAGWDNEQFF. The full variable domain, in which reference TRBV19 and TRBJ2-1 provide the parts outside the CDR3, is DGGITQSPKYLFRKEGQNVTLSCEQNLNHDAMYWYRQDPGQGLRLIYYSQIVNDFQKGDIAEGYSVSREKKESFPLTVTSAQKNPTAFYLCASSGGLAGWDNEQFFGPGTRLTVL.

Here the CDR3 DNA reads TGTGCCAGCAGCTTTAGACAGGGGGCGGAAAAGACCCAGTACTTC. Translation: CASSFRQGAEKTQYF. The chain couples TRBV11-2 to TRBJ2-5; 10 nucleotides agree with TRBD1. Looked up from germline, CDR1 is SGHAT and CDR2 is FQNNGV. This CDR3 has 15 amino acids. Losses at the gene ends were 3 bases for V and 6 bases for J; bases not matched to a gene: 7.